The clone carrying this T cell receptor (beta chain) was observed at least ten times. Antigen: not known. A much bigger clone sits one base away, suggesting this may be a read error. The source of the sample is a study of breast tumors, draining lymph nodes, adjacent tissues. The study's findings and limits: Tumor and nontumor repertoires were significantly more similar in luminal-like than in basal-like breast cancer. Data only fit, rather than demonstrated, lymph node origin of most tumor T cells. Compared with lymph nodes, tumors were less diverse; compared with nontumor tissue, more. Findings are consistent with lymph node origin and intratumoral expansion of most tumor T cells.

Germline CDR1 is DFQATT and CDR2 is SNEGSKA (reference sequence). J gave up 5 bases and V 3 bases, and 16 bases lay outside the gene matches. This CDR3 contains 17 residues. TCRdb re-analysed the multiplex PCR reads in MiXCR, keeping a single row per CDR3 protein. The sample lists 45,000 to 65,000 distinct CDR3 sequences, under 55% occurring once. This sequence was found in a female donor with breast cancer. Some clones in this sample may be carry-over from other donors' samples. The rearrangement uses TRBV20-1 and TRBJ2-5, with 9 bases matching TRBD2. Sequenced sample: breast tumor tissue. The CDR3: CSASPPRTSAKWETQYF. The CDR3 coding sequence is TGCAGTGCTAGCCCCCCTCGGACTAGCGCGAAATGGGAGACCCAGTACTTC.